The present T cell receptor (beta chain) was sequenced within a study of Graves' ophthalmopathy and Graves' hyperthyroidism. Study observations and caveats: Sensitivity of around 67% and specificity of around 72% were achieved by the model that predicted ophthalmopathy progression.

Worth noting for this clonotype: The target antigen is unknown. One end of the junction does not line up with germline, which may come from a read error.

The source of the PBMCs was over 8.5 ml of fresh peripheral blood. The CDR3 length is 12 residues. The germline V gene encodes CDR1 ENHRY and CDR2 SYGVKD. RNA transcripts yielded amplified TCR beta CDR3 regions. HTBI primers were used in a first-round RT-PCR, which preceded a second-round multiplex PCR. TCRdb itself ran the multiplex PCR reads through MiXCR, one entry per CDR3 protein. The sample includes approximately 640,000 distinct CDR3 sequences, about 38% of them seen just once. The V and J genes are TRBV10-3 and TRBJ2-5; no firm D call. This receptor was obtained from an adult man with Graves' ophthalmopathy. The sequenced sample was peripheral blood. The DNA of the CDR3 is TGTGCCAGCAGTTACTCGACGGGGACCCAGTACTTC. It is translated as CASSYSTGTQYF.